The rows below give T cell receptor beta chains drawn from one sample of a study of T cell responses to AZD1222 COVID-19 vaccine. The repertoire was sequenced with immunoSEQ multiplex PCR; TCRdb's copy has only in-frame clones and lacks some. This sample yields just over 80,000 clones, of which around 89% are seen a single time; 5.7% belongs to the top ten. The sample here was peripheral blood, taken on day 0 of AZD1222 vaccination. The receptors stem from an adult in good health. Both conserved end residues are part of each CDR3. Each record gives: CDR3 DNA, CDR3 protein, J gene, clone size, D gene, V gene. The D gene is left open where the match is weak. Size is stated for part of the rows, as once, few or many counts, or as a class when the clone is expanded.

DNA: TGTGCCAGCAGTTTGTCGGGACAGGGCCTCTACGAGCAGTACTTC
CDR3: CASSLSGQGLYEQYF
J: TRBJ2-7
size: -
D: TRBD1
V: TRBV27

DNA: TGTGCCAGCAGCTCGGCGGGGAGTAGCACAGATACGCAGTATTTT
CDR3: CASSSAGSSTDTQYF
J: TRBJ2-3
size: -
D: -
V: TRBV11-3

DNA: TGCGCCAGCAGCCAGGAAGGACCCGCCACCACCGGGGAGCTGTTTTTT
CDR3: CASSQEGPATTGELFF
J: TRBJ2-2
size: -
D: -
V: TRBV4-3

DNA: TGTGCCAGCAGTGACGCGGGGGGGCAAGATACGCAGTATTTT
CDR3: CASSDAGGQDTQYF
J: TRBJ2-3
size: many
D: TRBD2
V: TRBV6-4

DNA: TGTGCCAGTAGTGCGGGACAGTACAACAATGAGCAGTTCTTC
CDR3: CASSAGQYNNEQFF
J: TRBJ2-1
size: -
D: -
V: TRBV19

DNA: TGTGCTAGTGGTTTGGCCCGCTCCGGGACTAGGGGCGACACCGGGGAGCTGTTTTTT
CDR3: CASGLARSGTRGDTGELFF
J: TRBJ2-2
size: -
D: TRBD2
V: TRBV12-5

DNA: TGCGCCAGCAGTGAGTCTATGCGGGCACCGAAGCTCTTC
CDR3: CASSESMRAPKLF
J: TRBJ2-7
size: -
D: -
V: TRBV10-1

DNA: TGCAGCGCCCCAAAGGGACCTAACACTGAAGCTTTCTTT
CDR3: CSAPKGPNTEAFF
J: TRBJ1-1
size: -
D: -
V: TRBV29-1

DNA: TGTGCCAGCAGCCATTGGGGAGCATCTGGGGCCAACGTCCTGACTTTC
CDR3: CASSHWGASGANVLTF
J: TRBJ2-6
size: once
D: -
V: TRBV14

DNA: TGTGCCAGCACCCAGACTAGCGGGCTTTCCGGGGAGCTGTTTTTT
CDR3: CASTQTSGLSGELFF
J: TRBJ2-2
size: -
D: TRBD2
V: TRBV5-4

DNA: TGTGCCAGCAGCGCCCAGGGCCCGGGGCAGCCCCAGCATTTT
CDR3: CASSAQGPGQPQHF
J: TRBJ1-5
size: -
D: -
V: TRBV11-2

DNA: TGTGCCAGCAGCTTGGAAGGGACACTCGACGGCTACACCTTC
CDR3: CASSLEGTLDGYTF
J: TRBJ1-2
size: -
D: -
V: TRBV5-5

DNA: TGTGCCAGCAGCTTAGAGGCAGGGGGGGCTGAAAAACTGTTTTTT
CDR3: CASSLEAGGAEKLFF
J: TRBJ1-4
size: -
D: TRBD1
V: TRBV7-9

DNA: TGTGCCAGCAGCTTTGGGGGGGTCCGCACAGATACGCAGTATTTT
CDR3: CASSFGGVRTDTQYF
J: TRBJ2-3
size: -
D: TRBD2
V: TRBV7-2

DNA: TGTGCCAGCAGCTTAGGGCAGGGGGCGAAACAGTTGTGGGGCTACACCTTC
CDR3: CASSLGQGAKQLWGYTF
J: TRBJ1-2
size: -
D: TRBD1
V: TRBV7-9

DNA: TGTGCCAGCAGCGTTAGACAGGGCGGTGGCTACACCTTC
CDR3: CASSVRQGGGYTF
J: TRBJ1-2
size: -
D: TRBD1
V: TRBV2

DNA: TGTGCCAGCTTCAGGGTCTCCTACGAGCAGTACTTC
CDR3: CASFRVSYEQYF
J: TRBJ2-7
size: -
D: -
V: TRBV6-5

DNA: TGTGCCAGCAGCTTATTGTCAGAGCCCCAGCATTTT
CDR3: CASSLLSEPQHF
J: TRBJ1-5
size: -
D: -
V: TRBV7-9

DNA: TGTGCCAGCAGTTACGGGGAGACCACAGATACGCAGTATTTT
CDR3: CASSYGETTDTQYF
J: TRBJ2-3
size: -
D: -
V: TRBV6-2/TRBV6-3

DNA: TGTGCCAGCAGCTCGGGCCAGAACACTGAAGCTTTCTTT
CDR3: CASSSGQNTEAFF
J: TRBJ1-1
size: -
D: -
V: TRBV7-9

DNA: TGTGCCAGCAGCCAAGTCCCGGGACAGGGGGATTTTGCAGCTTTCTTT
CDR3: CASSQVPGQGDFAAFF
J: TRBJ1-1
size: -
D: TRBD1
V: TRBV3-1/TRBV3-2

DNA: TGCAGCGTTGGTCAGGGCGAGCAGTACTTC
CDR3: CSVGQGEQYF
J: TRBJ2-7
size: -
D: -
V: TRBV29-1

DNA: TGTGCCAGCAGCTCATCATTGGATTCACCCCTCCACTTT
CDR3: CASSSSLDSPLHF
J: TRBJ1-6
size: -
D: -
V: TRBV11-3

DNA: TGTGCCAGCAGCCGCCGACCATTTGGCAATCAGCCCCAGCATTTT
CDR3: CASSRRPFGNQPQHF
J: TRBJ1-5
size: -
D: -
V: TRBV27

DNA: TGTGCCAGCAGGAACCCGGGACAGGGGATCGTTAACTATGGCTACACCTTC
CDR3: CASRNPGQGIVNYGYTF
J: TRBJ1-2
size: -
D: TRBD1
V: TRBV2

DNA: TGTGCCAGCAGCTTACGGGGAGGTGCCACTGAAGCTTTCTTT
CDR3: CASSLRGGATEAFF
J: TRBJ1-1
size: -
D: -
V: TRBV7-9

DNA: TGTGCCAGCAGGGGGCAGGGTTATTCACCCCTCCACTTT
CDR3: CASRGQGYSPLHF
J: TRBJ1-6
size: -
D: -
V: TRBV7-2

DNA: TGTGCCAGCAGCTTGCTGGGACAGAGCATTACCTACGAGCAGTACTTC
CDR3: CASSLLGQSITYEQYF
J: TRBJ2-7
size: few
D: TRBD1
V: TRBV5-6

DNA: TGTGCCAGCAGCTTTTCTTCCGCAGCCTACAATGAGCAGTTCTTC
CDR3: CASSFSSAAYNEQFF
J: TRBJ2-1
size: -
D: -
V: TRBV7-3

DNA: TGTGCCAGCAGGAACCTATATTCACCCCTCCACTTT
CDR3: CASRNLYSPLHF
J: TRBJ1-6
size: -
D: -
V: TRBV6-5

DNA: TGTGCCAGCAGCAGGACCTGGGGTGGCTACACCTTC
CDR3: CASSRTWGGYTF
J: TRBJ1-2
size: -
D: -
V: TRBV28

DNA: TGTGCCAGCAGGGAGGGACAGAAGGAAAACACCATATATTTT
CDR3: CASREGQKENTIYF
J: TRBJ1-3
size: once
D: TRBD1
V: TRBV11-2

DNA: TGTGCCAGCAGGGGGGACGCGAACACCGGGGAGCTGTTTTTT
CDR3: CASRGDANTGELFF
J: TRBJ2-2
size: -
D: -
V: TRBV28

DNA: TGTGCCAGCAGCTTAAGACAGACCAACTATGGCTACACCTTC
CDR3: CASSLRQTNYGYTF
J: TRBJ1-2
size: once
D: -
V: TRBV7-9

DNA: TGTGCCAGTACCCCGGAGCTAGGCACAGATACGCAGTATTTT
CDR3: CASTPELGTDTQYF
J: TRBJ2-3
size: -
D: -
V: TRBV19

DNA: TGCGCCAGCAGCCCCTCCGGGCTCGTTATTAACTATGGCTACACCTTC
CDR3: CASSPSGLVINYGYTF
J: TRBJ1-2
size: -
D: -
V: TRBV4-1

DNA: TGTGCCAGCAGTTACGGTCAAGGACGGGCGGTGGCTTTCTTT
CDR3: CASSYGQGRAVAFF
J: TRBJ1-1
size: -
D: -
V: TRBV6-5

DNA: TGTGCCAGCTCAGATAGTAGGATGAACACTGAAGCTTTCTTT
CDR3: CASSDSRMNTEAFF
J: TRBJ1-1
size: -
D: -
V: TRBV18

DNA: TGTGCCATCAGTACGGAGACTGAAGCTTTCTTT
CDR3: CAISTETEAFF
J: TRBJ1-1
size: -
D: -
V: TRBV10-3

DNA: TGTGCCAGCAGTCGATCTTCGGTGACCGGGGAGCTGTTTTTT
CDR3: CASSRSSVTGELFF
J: TRBJ2-2
size: few
D: -
V: TRBV6-2/TRBV6-3

DNA: TGTGCCAGCAGAGTAGATTATGTTTCCTACAATGAGCAGTTCTTC
CDR3: CASRVDYVSYNEQFF
J: TRBJ2-1
size: few
D: -
V: TRBV6-5